This entry describes one T cell receptor beta chain. In the study's own analysis: Scientists estimated how many nucleated cells there were by amplifying reference gene primers. This table comes from immunoSEQ multiplex PCR, and its TCRdb copy is limited to in-frame clones, with some not included. The DNA was the basis for D and trimming; V, J and clone size are from that table. The profile shows some 170,000 clones, approximately 79% of them singletons. This record comes from a study of blood T cell repertoires in COVID-19. Looked up from germline, CDR1 is MNHNY and CDR2 is SVGAGI (reference sequence). The J segment lost 0 bases and the V segment lost 5 bases, leaving 8 bases of the junction unmatched. This CDR3 is built from 17 residues.

The TCR sequence derives from an elderly woman with acute or convalescent COVID-19. Sample: peripheral blood. The chain employs TRBV6-6 and TRBJ1-1; TRBD1 agrees at 11 bases. CDR3 nucleotides: TGTGCCAGCAGTCTTAGGCGGACAGGGGGCTTGAACACTGAAGCTTTCTTT. Its protein is CASSLRRTGGLNTEAFF.